Below are 13 T cell receptor beta chains sequenced from a single sample in a study of Ad26.COV2.S vaccination and SARS-CoV-2 variants. As to treatment: some 20 received Ad26.COV2.S at low or high dose, single or two shots; roughly five received placebo; per-sample allocation not given. Sampling occurred on day 63 after the first vaccine or placebo injection. Clones were sequenced by immunoSEQ multiplex PCR, and TCRdb holds only the in-frame ones, with some missing. Seen here are fewer than 800,000 clones, roughly 90% observed once, and the top ten hold approximately 1.5%. The sample was peripheral blood, taken in a trial of Ad26.COV2.S vaccine versus placebo. These receptors all come from a person aged 18-60 years who received the Ad26.COV2.S COVID-19 vaccine or a placebo.

V usage is TRBV11-2 and J usage is TRBJ1-3; TRBD1 might be the D (5 bases). Trimming took off 3 bases at V and 2 bases at J, with 17 bases between the two ends. CDR3 length: 17 residues. Germline V gives CDR1 SGHAT, CDR2 FQNNGV. The CDR3 DNA reads TGTGCCAGCAGCTTTCGGGGCTCCTTGGGACCTGGAAACACCATATATTTT. Protein product: CASSFRGSLGPGNTIYF.

The chain joins TRBV18 to TRBJ2-5; D is possibly TRBD2 (5 bases). Germline CDR1 and CDR2: KGHSH and LQKENI. Trimming took off 5 bases at V and 1 base at J, with 8 bases between the two ends. The CDR3 totals 13 residues. CDR3 in amino acids: CASSSGVQETQYF. CDR3 DNA: TGTGCCAGCTCATCCGGGGTCCAAGAGACCCAGTACTTC.

The chain links TRBV4-1 to TRBJ1-1; 7 positions match TRBD1. The CDR3 runs to 14 residues. J gave up 1 base and V 7 bases, and 6 bases lay outside the gene matches. Germline V gene data show CDR1 as MGHRA and CDR2 as YSYEKL. In nucleotides, the CDR3 is TGCGCCAGCACCTACGGGACAGCGAACACTGAAGCTTTCTTT. It yields the protein CASTYGTANTEAFF.

This chain links TRBV18 with TRBJ2-2; weak D call: TRBD1 (6 bases). Per the germline V gene, CDR1 is KGHSH and CDR2 is LQKENI. CDR3 length: 15 amino acids. V was shortened by 5 bases and J by 0 bases, with 10 bases between the two germline ends. The CDR3 is CASSTDSANTGELFF. DNA of the CDR3: TGTGCCAGCTCAACGGACAGCGCGAACACCGGGGAGCTGTTTTTT.

The chain is built from TRBV7-2 and TRBJ1-3; no clear D. Germline V gene lookup returns CDR1 SGHTA and CDR2 FQGNSA. This CDR3 is built from 14 residues. Trimming took off 3 bases at V and 3 bases at J, with 9 bases between the two ends. As DNA, the CDR3 is TGTGCCAGCAGCTTCGTAGGTCATGGAAACACCATATATTTT. Translated, it gives CASSFVGHGNTIYF.

This clone was recorded only once. The V call is TRBV6-6, the J call TRBJ2-4; unclear D gene. The V gene lost 10 bases and the J gene lost 1 base, with 11 bases spanning the gap. This CDR3 is built from 13 residues. Germline V gene sequence: CDR1 MNHNY, CDR2 SVGAGI (reference sequence). This CDR3 reads CATLSSAKNIQYF. The CDR3 region has the DNA TGTGCCACCTTATCTAGTGCCAAAAACATTCAGTACTTC.

Concerning this clone: One end of the junction is discordant with germline, which a read error may explain. The rearrangement uses TRBV6-1 and TRBJ1-3; the match to TRBD1 covers 8 bases. Germline loops: CDR1 MNHNS, CDR2 SASEGT. The CDR3 is 17 residues long. The CDR3 nucleotides are TGTGCCAGCAGGGAAGGCGTACAGGGGGATTTCAGGAACACCATATATTTT. Protein sequence: CASREGVQGDFRNTIYF.

The gene calls are TRBV7-9 and TRBJ2-5; tentative D call: TRBD1 (6 bases). The ends were cut back, 5 bases at V and 0 bases at J, with 19 bases in the middle. Germline CDR1 is SEHNR and CDR2 is FQNEAQ (reference sequence). The CDR3 has 17 amino acids. In DNA form, the CDR3 reads TGTGCCAGCAGCCCTAGGGGGAGCGTGCAGTACCAAGAGACCCAGTACTTC. It codes for CASSPRGSVQYQETQYF. Supplemented by reference TRBV7-9 and TRBJ2-5, the full variable domain reads DTGVSQNPRHKITKRGQNVTFRCDPISEHNRLYWYRQTLGQGPEFLTYFQNEAQLEKSRLLSDRFSAERPKGSFSTLEIQRTEQGDSAMYLCASSPRGSVQYQETQYFGPGTRLLVL.

On this clone: Other DNA sequences in the sample encode the same CDR3. The CDR3, as DNA: TGTGCCAGCAGTGACTCGGGGAGCACAGATACGCAGTATTTT. Translating it yields CASSDSGSTDTQYF. The rearrangement links TRBV6-4 to TRBJ2-3; D is unresolved. Between the trimmed V and J ends, which lost 0 bases and 0 bases, there was a span of 4 bases. From germline, CDR1 is MRHNA and CDR2 SNTAGT. The CDR3 loop spans 14 amino acids.

The chain uses TRBV6-6 and TRBJ1-2; 7 bases agree with TRBD1. The CDR3 loop spans 15 amino acids. Germline CDR1 is MNHNY and CDR2 is SVGAGI (reference sequence). The V gene end was trimmed by 6 bases and the J gene end by 4 bases; junction bases not matched to a gene: 11. CDR3 loop: CASSPEGGTAYGYTF. CDR3 bases: TGTGCCAGCAGCCCGGAGGGCGGGACAGCCTATGGCTACACCTTC.

V gene TRBV14 combines with J gene TRBJ2-2; possibly TRBD2 for D (5 bases). The CDR3 contains 15 residues. V lost 9 bases and J lost 5, with 19 bases in between. Germline values: CDR1 SGHDN, CDR2 FVKESK. The chain's CDR3 is CASSQTISLTGELFF. CDR3 nucleotide sequence: TGTGCCAGTTCACAGACTATCTCTTTAACCGGGGAGCTGTTTTTT.

V and J are TRBV28 and TRBJ2-6, with unresolved D. V lost 3 bases and J lost 0, with 12 bases in between. This CDR3 is built from 17 residues. The V gene's germline CDR1 is MDHEN and CDR2 SYDVKM. Here the CDR3 reads CASSLETHISGANVLTF. The CDR3 DNA is TGTGCCAGCAGTTTGGAGACCCACATCTCTGGGGCCAACGTCCTGACTTTC.

The chain employs TRBV11-3 and TRBJ2-7; D possibly matches TRBD1 or TRBD2 (5 bases each). V dropped 5 bases and J dropped 6 bases, with 14 bases sitting between them. This CDR3 region has 13 residues. From germline, CDR1 is SGHNT and CDR2 YENEEA. The CDR3 DNA sequence: TGTGCCAGCAGCGCGACCGGGGCCGGCGAGCAGTACTTC. Its protein product is CASSATGAGEQYF. Full variable domain (outside the CDR3, taken from reference TRBV11-3 and TRBJ2-7): EAGVVQSPRYKIIEKKQPVAFWCNPISGHNTLYWYLQNLGQGPELLIRYENEEAVDDSQLPKDRFSAERLKGVDSTLKIQPAELGDSAVYLCASSATGAGEQYFGPGTRLTVT.